This is a list of T cell receptor beta chains from one sample in a study of cytomegalovirus exposure and HLA in healthy donors. Data came from immunoSEQ multiplex PCR; TCRdb stores just in-frame clones and leaves some out. The sample consists of approximately 210,000 clones, roughly 80% of them appearing once. Sequenced sample: PBMCs. The receptor source for this set is a woman in her 50s in good health and CMV-seronegative. Both conserved end residues are part of each CDR3. The order of the fields is clone size, V gene, J gene, D gene, CDR3 DNA, CDR3 protein. The D gene is left open where the match is weak. Clone size is shown for a subset of rows, as once, few, many or a class of expanded clone.

size: -
V: TRBV7-3
J: TRBJ2-1
D: TRBD1
DNA: TGTGCCAGCAGCCGGGACAGGGGCTATGAGCAGTTCTTC
CDR3: CASSRDRGYEQFF

size: few
V: TRBV19
J: TRBJ1-1
D: TRBD1
DNA: TGTGCCAGTAGAACGACAGGGGGCGCGTTGGGGACTGAAGCTTTCTTT
CDR3: CASRTTGGALGTEAFF

size: -
V: TRBV11-2
J: TRBJ1-1
D: -
DNA: TGTGCCAGCAGCAGGTCTGCAGGGTACACTGAAGCTTTCTTT
CDR3: CASSRSAGYTEAFF

size: -
V: TRBV19
J: TRBJ2-1
D: -
DNA: TGTGCCAGTAGTCTCGGCGGTAGCAATGAGCAGTTCTTC
CDR3: CASSLGGSNEQFF

size: -
V: TRBV27
J: TRBJ2-1
D: TRBD1
DNA: TGTGCCAGCAGTGTGGACAGGGCCGGGAATGAGCAGTTCTTC
CDR3: CASSVDRAGNEQFF

size: -
V: TRBV9
J: TRBJ2-5
D: -
DNA: TGTGCCAGCAGCCCCACAGGGAGGGGAGAGACCCAGTACTTC
CDR3: CASSPTGRGETQYF

size: -
V: TRBV11-2
J: TRBJ1-3
D: -
DNA: TGTGCCAGCAGGTTTGGGGGGGCTGGAAACACCATATATTTT
CDR3: CASRFGGAGNTIYF

size: once
V: TRBV28
J: TRBJ2-3
D: -
DNA: TGTGCCAGCAGTAGCGGCTCCTGGGGATGGGATACGCAGTATTTT
CDR3: CASSSGSWGWDTQYF

size: -
V: TRBV5-1
J: TRBJ2-1
D: TRBD2
DNA: TGCGCCAGCAGCGTTAGACTAGCGGGCCTCTCCTACAATGAGCAGTTCTTC
CDR3: CASSVRLAGLSYNEQFF

size: -
V: TRBV6-6
J: TRBJ1-5
D: TRBD1
DNA: TGTGCCAGCAGGACGACAGGGTTGAATCAGCCCCAGCATTTT
CDR3: CASRTTGLNQPQHF

size: few
V: TRBV4-1
J: TRBJ1-1
D: TRBD1
DNA: TGCGCCAGCAGCGTGGACAGGGGGTACACTGAAGCTTTCTTT
CDR3: CASSVDRGYTEAFF

size: few
V: TRBV9
J: TRBJ1-6
D: -
DNA: TGTGCCAGCAGCGTGGGAGGGCAATGGGATTCACCCCTCCACTTT
CDR3: CASSVGGQWDSPLHF